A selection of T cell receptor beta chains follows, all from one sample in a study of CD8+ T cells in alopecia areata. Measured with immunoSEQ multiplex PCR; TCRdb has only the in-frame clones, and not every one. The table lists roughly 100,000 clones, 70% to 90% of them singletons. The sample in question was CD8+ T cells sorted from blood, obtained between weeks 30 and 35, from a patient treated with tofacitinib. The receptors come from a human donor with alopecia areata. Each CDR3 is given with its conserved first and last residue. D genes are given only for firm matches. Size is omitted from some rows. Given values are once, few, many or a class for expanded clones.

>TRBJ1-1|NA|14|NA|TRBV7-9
CASSFSEMNTEAFF
TGTGCCAGCAGCTTTTCAGAGATGAACACTGAAGCTTTCTTT
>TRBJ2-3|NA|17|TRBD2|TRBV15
CATSNPRAGVKPDTQYF
TGTGCCACCAGCAACCCCCGTGCGGGAGTCAAACCAGATACGCAGTATTTT
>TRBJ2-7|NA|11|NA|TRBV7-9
CASSPGYEQYF
TGTGCCAGCAGCCCCGGATACGAGCAGTACTTC
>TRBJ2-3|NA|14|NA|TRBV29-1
CSVVEVTSTDTQYF
TGCAGCGTTGTGGAGGTCACTAGCACAGATACGCAGTATTTT
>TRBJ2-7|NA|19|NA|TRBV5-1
CASSLRGSPGSPLFYEQYF
TGCGCCAGCAGCCTTAGGGGCTCCCCAGGGAGCCCCCTCTTCTACGAGCAGTACTTC
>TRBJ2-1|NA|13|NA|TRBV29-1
CSVAHPGRNEQFF
TGCAGCGTTGCCCACCCCGGACGGAATGAGCAGTTCTTC
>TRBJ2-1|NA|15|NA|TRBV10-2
CASSISILSGHEQFF
TGCGCCAGCAGTATTAGTATCCTGTCGGGCCATGAGCAGTTCTTC
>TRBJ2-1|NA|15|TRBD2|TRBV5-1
CASSSGTSDYNEQFF
TGCGCCAGCAGCTCCGGGACTAGCGACTACAATGAGCAGTTCTTC
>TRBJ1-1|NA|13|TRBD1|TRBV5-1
CASIIQGGTEAFF
TGCGCCAGCATCATACAGGGGGGCACTGAAGCTTTCTTT
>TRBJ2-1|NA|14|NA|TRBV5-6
CASTTDSSYNEQFF
TGTGCCAGCACCACGGACAGTTCCTACAATGAGCAGTTCTTC
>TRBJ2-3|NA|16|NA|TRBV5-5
CASSPFGSSSTDTQYF
TGTGCCAGCAGCCCCTTTGGATCCTCTAGCACAGATACGCAGTATTTT
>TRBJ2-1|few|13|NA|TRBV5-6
CASSTRDFHEQFF
TGTGCCAGCAGCACCAGGGACTTTCATGAGCAGTTCTTC
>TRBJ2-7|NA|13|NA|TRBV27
CASSSGHTYEQYF
TGTGCCAGCAGTTCGGGACACACGTACGAGCAGTACTTC
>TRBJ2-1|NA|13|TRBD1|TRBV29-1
CSVELDRYNEQFF
TGCAGCGTTGAATTGGACAGGTACAATGAGCAGTTCTTC
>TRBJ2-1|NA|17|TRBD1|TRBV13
CASSPKLHRGRTNEQFF
TGTGCCAGCAGCCCCAAACTCCACAGGGGGCGCACGAATGAGCAGTTCTTC
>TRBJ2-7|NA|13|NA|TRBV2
CASSYPQGDEQYF
TGTGCCAGCAGTTACCCTCAGGGAGACGAGCAGTACTTC
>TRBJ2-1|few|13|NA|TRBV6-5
CASSEAESVEQFF
TGTGCCAGCAGTGAGGCGGAATCCGTGGAGCAGTTCTTC
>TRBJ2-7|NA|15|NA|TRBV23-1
CAGLIRDRYSYEQYF
TGCGCCGGACTTATACGGGACCGCTATTCCTACGAGCAGTACTTC
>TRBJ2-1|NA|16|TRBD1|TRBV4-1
CASSPEGAGSYNEQFF
TGCGCCAGCAGCCCTGAGGGGGCAGGATCCTACAATGAGCAGTTCTTC
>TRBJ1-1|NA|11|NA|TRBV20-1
CSARRTTEAFF
TGCAGTGCCCGGAGAACGACTGAAGCTTTCTTT
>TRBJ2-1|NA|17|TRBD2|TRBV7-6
CASSLDSSGSSYNEQFF
TGTGCCAGCAGCTTAGATTCTAGCGGGAGCTCCTACAATGAGCAGTTCTTC
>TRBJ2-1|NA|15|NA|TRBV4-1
CASSLGLALSNEQFF
TGCGCCAGCAGCCTAGGCCTGGCGCTATCCAATGAGCAGTTCTTC